This passage covers 18 T cell receptor beta chains from one sample sequenced in a study of blood T cell repertoires in COVID-19. Produced via immunoSEQ multiplex PCR; TCRdb's table is partial and in-frame only. The sample yields 400,000 to 450,000 clones, about 90% seen once. The source material was peripheral blood. These receptors all stem from a young man with COVID-19, enrolled during active disease.

A single count supports this clone. This chain connects TRBV24-1 to TRBJ1-2; maybe TRBD1 (5 bases). Germline V lookup: CDR1 KGHDR, CDR2 SFDVKD. The CDR3 is made up of 15 amino acids. V was cut by 3 bases and J by 0 bases, with 10 bases left in between. The CDR3 DNA is TGTGCCACCAGTGATCCCCGACAGTCTAACTATGGCTACACCTTC. Encoded protein: CATSDPRQSNYGYTF.

The rearrangement links TRBV6-5 to TRBJ1-4; D is uncertain. In germline, CDR1 is MNHEY, CDR2 SVGAGI. Between the trimmed V and J ends, which lost 2 bases and 7 bases, there was a span of 11 bases. The CDR3 runs 14 residues. CDR3 amino acids: CASSYKGGREKLFF. As DNA, the CDR3 is TGTGCCAGCAGTTACAAAGGCGGGCGTGAAAAACTGTTTTTT.

The chain has TRBV9 and TRBJ2-2; possible D gene TRBD2, 6 bases. CDR3 length equals 16 residues. V was trimmed by 0 bases and J by 1 base, leaving 10 bases between them. In germline, CDR1 is SGDLS, CDR2 YYNGEE. The CDR3 loop reads CASSVDWGGNTGELFF. DNA for the CDR3: TGTGCCAGCAGCGTAGATTGGGGAGGGAACACCGGGGAGCTGTTTTTT. Combining the CDR3 with reference TRBV9 and TRBJ2-2 gives the whole variable domain DSGVTQTPKHLITATGQRVTLRCSPRSGDLSVYWYQQSLDQGLQFLIQYYNGEERAKGNILERFSAQQFPDLHSELNLSSLELGDSALYFCASSVDWGGNTGELFFGEGSRLTVL.

The sample holds one count of this clone. The genes are TRBV5-6 and TRBJ2-3, with 8 bases lining up with TRBD1. The germline V gene has CDR1 SGHDT and CDR2 YYEEEE. J gave up 5 bases and V 1 base, and 0 bases lay outside the gene matches. The CDR3 is 13 residues long. CDR3 protein: CASSLTGGDTQYF. The CDR3 region has the DNA TGTGCCAGCAGCTTGACAGGGGGAGATACGCAGTATTTT.

The V gene is TRBV5-1, the J gene TRBJ2-2; D is unresolved. There are 14 residues in the CDR3. The V end lost 1 base, the J end lost 3 bases, and 7 bases lay between the germline ends. Germline V gene data show CDR1 as SGHRS and CDR2 as YFSETQ. Here the CDR3 reads CASSLTRDTGELFF. As DNA, the CDR3 is TGCGCCAGCAGCTTGACTCGGGACACCGGGGAGCTGTTTTTT.

A single count supports this clone. The chain is built from TRBV7-2 and TRBJ2-1; no clear D gene. The CDR3 loop spans 14 amino acids. Germline V gives CDR1 SGHTA, CDR2 FQGNSA. The V gene lost 1 base and the J gene lost 3 bases, with 7 bases spanning the gap. The CDR3 coding sequence is TGTGCCAGCAGCTTAGAATTTAACTACAATGAGCAGTTCTTC. This sequence encodes CASSLEFNYNEQFF.

The chain uses TRBV30 and TRBJ1-1, with 9 positions matching TRBD1. Trimming took 7 bases from V and 1 from J; bases not matched to a gene: 13. The CDR3 is 16 residues long. The germline V gene has CDR1 GTSNPN and CDR2 SVGIG (reference sequence). The CDR3 DNA is TGTGCCTCGGACAGGGGATTGATGAGGCGGAACACTGAAGCTTTCTTT. Translation: CASDRGLMRRNTEAFF.

The chain couples TRBV7-8 to TRBJ2-1, with D maybe TRBD2 (6 bases). The V gene lost 5 bases and the J gene lost 9 bases, with 8 bases spanning the gap. The CDR3 length is 11 residues. Germline CDR1 and CDR2: SGHVS and FQNEAQ. The DNA of the CDR3 is TGTGCCAGCAGCAAAGCGGGTGAGCAGTTCTTC. Protein product: CASSKAGEQFF.

The chain is built from TRBV5-1 and TRBJ2-7; tentative D call: TRBD1 (6 bases). This CDR3 has 14 amino acids. V gave up 0 bases and J gave up 3 bases, with 10 bases separating them. Germline values: CDR1 SGHRS, CDR2 YFSETQ. The CDR3, as DNA: TGCGCCAGCAGCTTGGTTAACAGGGACTACGAGCAGTACTTC. Translating it yields CASSLVNRDYEQYF.

By sample fraction, this clone is medium-sized. The sample holds other DNA sequences that translate to the same CDR3. The chain combines TRBV27 with TRBJ2-7; 9 bases line up with TRBD2. Germline V gives CDR1 MNHEY, CDR2 SMNVEV (reference sequence). The J segment lost 0 bases and the V segment lost 6 bases, leaving 6 bases of the junction unmatched. The CDR3 runs 15 residues. DNA of the CDR3: TGTGCCAGCAGCCAGACTAGCGGCACCTCCTACGAGCAGTACTTC. It translates to CASSQTSGTSYEQYF.

The V and J genes are TRBV2 and TRBJ1-5; a weak D match, TRBD1 (5 bases). Germline V gives CDR1 SNHLY, CDR2 FYNNEI. This CDR3 contains 13 residues. The V end lost 7 bases, the J end lost 5 bases, and 12 bases lay between the germline ends. The chain's CDR3 is CASNGQAYQPQHF. CDR3 nucleotides: TGTGCCAGCAACGGACAAGCTTATCAGCCCCAGCATTTT.

The chain recombines TRBV29-1 with TRBJ2-3; no clear D. Trimming shortened V by 4 bases and J by 0 bases, and 11 bases separated the two germline ends. Germline V gene sequence: CDR1 SQVTM, CDR2 ANQGSEA. CDR3 length: 14 amino acids. The chain's CDR3 is CSVGFGGSTDTQYF. CDR3 nucleotide sequence: TGCAGCGTTGGATTTGGCGGTAGCACAGATACGCAGTATTTT.

The V gene is TRBV18, the J gene TRBJ2-7, with D tentatively TRBD2 (5 bases). The CDR3 runs 13 residues. Looked up from germline, CDR1 is KGHSH and CDR2 is LQKENI. Trimming removed 2 bases from V and 1 base from J, with 6 bases in between. The CDR3 nucleotides read TGTGCCAGCTCACCAGAGGGATCCTACGAGCAGTACTTC. It codes for CASSPEGSYEQYF.

The chain joins TRBV11-2 to TRBJ1-3, with D perhaps matching TRBD1 (5 bases). V lost 2 bases to trimming and J lost 0 bases, with 11 bases between them. Germline loops: CDR1 SGHAT, CDR2 FQNNGV. CDR3 size: 16 residues. This chain's CDR3 is CASSLFVGLSGNTIYF. The CDR3 DNA is TGTGCCAGCAGCTTATTTGTGGGGCTCTCTGGAAACACCATATATTTT.

V and J are TRBV5-4 and TRBJ1-6; 9 nucleotides line up with TRBD1. This CDR3 region has 15 residues. CDR1 and CDR2 from the germline V gene are SGHNT and YYREEE (reference sequence). V lost 4 bases and J lost 7; bases outside the gene matches: 6. CDR3 nucleotide sequence: TGTGCCAGCAGCCAACAGGGGGCAGGGAATTCACCCCTCCACTTT. This gives the protein CASSQQGAGNSPLHF.

This chain connects TRBV5-1 to TRBJ2-1; TRBD1 agrees at 7 bases. Losses at the gene ends were 2 bases for V and 6 bases for J; bases not matched to a gene: 5. This CDR3 has 14 residues. From germline, CDR1 is SGHRS and CDR2 YFSETQ. The chain's CDR3 is CASSLGGTANEQFF. CDR3 nucleotides: TGCGCCAGCAGCTTAGGTGGGACAGCCAATGAGCAGTTCTTC.

CDR3 sequence (DNA): TGCGCCAGCAGCTTTGACAATTCGAACACTGAAGCTTTCTTT. It is translated as CASSFDNSNTEAFF. The rearrangement uses TRBV5-1 and TRBJ1-1; no reliable D call. The CDR3 extends over 14 amino acids. Trimming took off 2 bases at V and 1 base at J, with 9 bases between the two ends. In germline, CDR1 is SGHRS, CDR2 YFSETQ.

V and J are TRBV9 and TRBJ2-5, with D tentatively TRBD1 (6 bases). The CDR3 totals 17 residues. V dropped 4 bases and J dropped 5 bases, with 24 bases sitting between them. CDR1 and CDR2 (germline): SGDLS, YYNGEE. CDR3 bases: TGTGCCAGCAGCCCACCGGAAGAATTAGGGGGTCGGGAGACCCAGTACTTC. This gives the protein CASSPPEELGGRETQYF. Using reference TRBV9 and TRBJ2-5 for the parts outside the CDR3, the full variable domain is DSGVTQTPKHLITATGQRVTLRCSPRSGDLSVYWYQQSLDQGLQFLIQYYNGEERAKGNILERFSAQQFPDLHSELNLSSLELGDSALYFCASSPPEELGGRETQYFGPGTRLLVL.